This T cell receptor (beta chain) was sequenced for a study of shared clonotypes between healthy human individuals. With respect to this clone: Its target is not known.

Whole-study findings and limits: The naive CD4 repertoires of four donors were compared, and around 4.7% of clonotypes were shared.

TCRdb's table, derived via immunoSEQ multiplex PCR, lists solely in-frame clones and lacks some. Of about 2.3 million clones in the sample, approximately 93% were seen once. This CDR3 comprises 13 residues. Germline lookup yields CDR1 MNHEY and CDR2 SVGAGI. The J segment lost 6 bases and the V segment lost 10 bases, leaving 9 bases of the junction unmatched. The receptor comes from a young man in good health. Some clones in this sample may be carry-over from other donors' samples. The chain links TRBV6-5 to TRBJ1-2, with 9 bases that match TRBD1. Sequenced sample: naive CD4+ T cells from PBMCs. Described subset: CD45RA+ positively selected. The CDR3 spells CATKGQGTNGYTF. CDR3 sequence (DNA): TGTGCCACCAAGGGACAGGGAACGAATGGCTACACCTTC.